This TCR beta chain was retrieved from a study of blood T cell repertoires in COVID-19. Study-wide context: COVID-19 samples, acute and convalescent, were from the United States, Italy and Spain. Nucleic acid was either cDNA or gDNA, and it came from T cells, B-cell-depleted T cells, or PBMCs.

The CDR3 sequence is 16 residues long. Germline V lookup: CDR1 SGHDN, CDR2 FVKESK. Losses at the gene ends were 2 bases for V and 4 bases for J; bases not matched to a gene: 5. Seattle cases were enrolled at active infection and followed longitudinally. Profiling relied on immunoSEQ multiplex PCR, and the TCRdb table lists in-frame clones only, not all of them. The repertoire consists of 310,000 or so clones, with approximately 90% occurring once and the leading ten covering approximately 2.1%. This clonotype was sampled from a woman younger than 45 with COVID-19, enrolled during active disease. The rearrangement joins TRBV14 to TRBJ2-3, with 11 bases that match TRBD2. Sequencing used peripheral blood. Written as DNA, the CDR3 is TGTGCCAGCAGCCAAAGTGGTAGCGGGAGGGCAGATACGCAGTATTTT. Amino acids: CASSQSGSGRADTQYF.